This T cell receptor (beta chain) was captured by sequencing in a study of cytomegalovirus exposure and HLA in healthy donors. To note about this clone: What it binds is unknown.

Study-wide findings and caveats: Data from an earlier analysis indicated that most TCR beta V segments were productive either about 87% or about 30% of the time. Rare sequences made up most TCRs, while some public TCRs were found in many donors.

With 4 bases clipped from V and 5 bases from J, the junction kept 4 bases outside the gene matches. The germline CDR1 and CDR2 sequences are SGHTA and FQGNSA. The CDR3 runs 14 residues. Primers: 60 Vbeta forward and 13 Jbeta reverse. Profiled with immunoSEQ multiplex PCR; TCRdb holds only in-frame clones, not every one. The sample includes roughly 100,000 clones, over 9.5% of them seen just once. The chain recombines TRBV7-2 with TRBJ2-5; 10 nucleotides align to TRBD2. The receptor comes from a man aged 40-55 years in good health and CMV-seropositive. The specimen was PBMCs. The DNA of the CDR3 is TGTGCCAGCAGCTCTAGCGGGAGAAGGGAGACCCAGTACTTC. Its protein is CASSSSGRRETQYF.